What follows are 15 T cell receptor beta chains derived from one specimen sequenced in a study. Via MiXCR, TCRdb re-called the RT-PCR reads, giving one row per CDR3 protein. The table shows about 700,000 distinct CDR3 sequences, with approximately 15% occurring only once. Sequencing input: memory CD4+ T cells from blood. Every receptor here comes from a female donor in good health, serving as a healthy control.

A few counts support this clonotype. The V call is TRBV29-1, the J call TRBJ2-6; the D gene is possibly TRBD1 (6 bases). The CDR3 has 16 residues. Germline V lookup: CDR1 SQVTM, CDR2 ANQGSEA. Trimming took 5 bases from V and 4 from J, leaving 18 bases between them. CDR3 in amino acids: CSVSDRSLSGANVLTF. As DNA, the CDR3 is TGCAGCGTTTCCGACAGGTCCTTGAGCGGGGCCAACGTCCTGACTTTC.

This clonotype was seen a handful of times. The V and J genes are TRBV5-1 and TRBJ1-1; TRBD1 agrees at 8 bases. V shed 4 bases, J shed 1 base, and the junction held 3 bases outside the gene matches. Germline values: CDR1 SGHRS, CDR2 YFSETQ. CDR3 length: 14 amino acids. CDR3 nucleotide sequence: TGCGCCAGCAGCGAGGACAGGGCGAACACTGAAGCTTTCTTT. Translated: CASSEDRANTEAFF.

In this sample, this clonotype turned up a few times. V is TRBV7-2 and J is TRBJ2-7; TRBD2 aligns across 9 bases. Germline loops: CDR1 SGHTA, CDR2 FQGNSA. V was clipped by 4 bases and J by 7 bases; unmatched bases: 2. This CDR3 has 12 amino acids. The CDR3 is CASSWREGEQYF. CDR3 sequence (DNA): TGTGCCAGCAGCTGGCGGGAGGGGGAGCAGTACTTC.

This rearrangement joins TRBV1 to TRBJ2-7. TRBV1 is deemed a pseudogene. This CDR3 is built from 16 residues. CDR3 region: CTSSVAGRQNSYEQYF. The DNA for the CDR3 is TGCACCAGTTCGGTGGCCGGCAGACAAAACTCCTACGAGCAGTACTTC.

Many counts were recorded for this clonotype. The rearrangement uses TRBV7-2 and TRBJ2-5; 10 bases line up with TRBD1. Germline loops: CDR1 SGHTA, CDR2 FQGNSA. Germline trimming cut 5 bases from V and 4 bases from J; bases unmatched to any gene: 4. The CDR3 length is 14 residues. The CDR3 loop is CASSDRGRRETQYF. Written as DNA, the CDR3 is TGTGCCAGCAGCGACAGGGGGCGAAGAGAGACCCAGTACTTC.

V is TRBV11-3 and J is TRBJ2-3, with 7 bases fitting TRBD1. There are 15 residues in the CDR3. In germline, CDR1 is SGHNT, CDR2 YENEEA. Trimming at V came to 5 bases and at J to 1 base, leaving 6 bases not matched to a gene. The CDR3 sequence is CASSRRQGGTDTQYF. In DNA, the CDR3 is TGTGCCAGCAGCCGACGACAGGGAGGCACAGATACGCAGTATTTT.

This chain links TRBV11-2 with TRBJ2-5, with D perhaps matching TRBD2 (6 bases). Looked up from germline, CDR1 is SGHAT and CDR2 is FQNNGV. V lost 0 bases to trimming and J lost 5 bases, with 16 bases between them. The CDR3 runs to 16 residues. The CDR3 region has the DNA TGTGCCAGCAGCTTAGAAGGGCGGGATCCCATCGAGACCCAGTACTTC. Amino acids: CASSLEGRDPIETQYF.

This clonotype was counted between two and nine times. The V gene is TRBV20-1, the J gene TRBJ2-5; 13 nucleotides align to TRBD2. The germline V gene has CDR1 DFQATT and CDR2 SNEGSKA (reference sequence). This CDR3 is built from 15 residues. The V and J ends lost 4 bases and 7 bases, in that order; junction bases with no gene match: 9. The CDR3 is CSATDPRLAGGTQYF. The CDR3 bases are TGCAGTGCTACTGACCCGAGACTAGCGGGAGGGACCCAGTACTTC.

This clonotype was detected a few times. The chain recombines TRBV20-1 with TRBJ2-7; weak D call: TRBD2 (6 bases). V was cut by 7 bases and J by 1 base, with 11 bases left in between. CDR1 DFQATT and CDR2 SNEGSKA come from the germline V gene (reference sequence). This CDR3 has 12 amino acids. DNA for the CDR3: TGCAGTGTCAGTGGGGGGTCCTACGAGCAGTACTTC. Translation: CSVSGGSYEQYF.

The V call is TRBV25-1, the J call TRBJ1-2; no reliable D call. V lost 3 bases, J lost 0 bases, and 5 bases lay in between. The CDR3 covers 13 residues. CDR1 MGHDK and CDR2 SYGVNS come from the germline V gene. The CDR3 nucleotides read TGTGCCAGCAGTGAGGGCCCTAACTATGGCTACACCTTC. Amino acids: CASSEGPNYGYTF.

This chain joins TRBV5-1 and TRBJ1-2, with D tentatively TRBD1 (5 bases). CDR1 is SGHRS, CDR2 YFSETQ, per germline. CDR3 size: 13 residues. The V end was cut by 1 base, the J end by 6 bases, with 10 bases between. The CDR3 DNA sequence: TGCGCCAGCAGCTTGCCAGGGAGTAATGGCTACACCTTC. Residues: CASSLPGSNGYTF.

There are a few counts of this clonotype. The rearrangement joins TRBV12-3 or TRBV12-4 to TRBJ1-1; D unresolved. The CDR3 has 15 residues. Trimming took 6 bases from V and 2 from J, leaving 16 bases between them. The CDR3 nucleotides read TGTGCCAGCAGCCCACGACACGGGCCAAACACTGAAGCTTTCTTT. It is translated as CASSPRHGPNTEAFF.

In this sample, this clonotype turned up a few times. The chain recombines TRBV4-3 with TRBJ2-2, with D perhaps TRBD2 (6 bases). Germline V gene data show CDR1 as LGHNA and CDR2 as YSLEER. Trimming took 3 bases from V and 5 from J, leaving 16 bases between them. This CDR3 is 16 amino acids long. The DNA of the CDR3 is TGCGCCAGCAGCCAGAGGGCGGGGTTGGGGACCGGGGAGCTGTTTTTT. Its protein is CASSQRAGLGTGELFF.

This clonotype was recorded once. The CDR3, as DNA: TGTGCCAGCTTGGGGACAGGGGACAATTCACCCCTCCACTTT. It yields the protein CASLGTGDNSPLHF. The chain couples TRBV18 to TRBJ1-6, with TRBD1 identical over 10 bases. J gave up 7 bases and V 7 bases, and 4 bases lay outside the gene matches. This CDR3 region has 14 residues. In germline, CDR1 is KGHSH, CDR2 LQKENI.

This clonotype was picked up many times. The V gene is TRBV10-3, the J gene TRBJ2-5; D perhaps matches TRBD2 (6 bases). In germline, CDR1 is ENHRY, CDR2 SYGVKD. This CDR3 is 15 amino acids long. V was pared by 10 bases and J by 4 bases, with 22 bases between. The CDR3 DNA sequence: TGTGCCAGAGACCCCGTCGGGAGTCGAAGAGAGACCCAGTACTTC. Its protein product is CARDPVGSRRETQYF.